These T cell receptor beta chains were read from a single sample in a study of blood T cell repertoires in COVID-19. Only in-frame clones appear in the TCRdb table, and some are missing; sequencing was by immunoSEQ multiplex PCR. The sample holds about 400,000 clones, 89% seen once. Sequenced material: peripheral blood. The receptors were sampled from a man aged 40-55 years with acute or convalescent COVID-19. The CDR3 runs from the conserved cysteine through the conserved F or W. Each record gives: J gene, D gene, clone size, V gene, CDR3 DNA, CDR3 protein. The D gene is left open where the match is weak. Clone size is shown for a subset of rows, as once, few, many or a class of expanded clone.

j_call: TRBJ2-3; d_call: TRBD1; clone_size: NA; v_call: TRBV28; cdr3_nt: TGTGCCAGCAGCCCGGACAGGGAGAGGACAGATACGCAGTATTTT; cdr3_aa: CASSPDRERTDTQYF
j_call: TRBJ2-5; d_call: TRBD1; clone_size: NA; v_call: TRBV5-4; cdr3_nt: TGTGCCAGCAGCTTCTCCGGGACAGTAGAGACCCAGTACTTC; cdr3_aa: CASSFSGTVETQYF
j_call: TRBJ1-1; d_call: NA; clone_size: once; v_call: TRBV19; cdr3_nt: TGTGCCAGTAGTATAGATGGCCGGACTTTTACTGAAGCTTTCTTT; cdr3_aa: CASSIDGRTFTEAFF
j_call: TRBJ2-7; d_call: TRBD2; clone_size: NA; v_call: TRBV20-1; cdr3_nt: TGCAGTGCTAGTTCTCCTAGCGGGGGAGTCTACGAGCAGTACTTC; cdr3_aa: CSASSPSGGVYEQYF
j_call: TRBJ1-3; d_call: NA; clone_size: NA; v_call: TRBV5-6; cdr3_nt: TGTGCCAGCAGCTTGGGGCAGGGCGGAAACACCATATATTTT; cdr3_aa: CASSLGQGGNTIYF
j_call: TRBJ1-5; d_call: NA; clone_size: NA; v_call: TRBV12-3/TRBV12-4; cdr3_nt: TGTGCCAGCAAGAAGGGGGGCAATCAGCCCCAGCATTTT; cdr3_aa: CASKKGGNQPQHF
j_call: TRBJ2-7; d_call: TRBD1; clone_size: once; v_call: TRBV20-1; cdr3_nt: TGCAGTGCTAGTCCCGTACAGGGGGCAATATCCTACGAGCAGTACTTC; cdr3_aa: CSASPVQGAISYEQYF
j_call: TRBJ2-2; d_call: TRBD2; clone_size: NA; v_call: TRBV16; cdr3_nt: TGTGCCAGCAGCCACACCAGGTTGGGGACTACCGGGGCCGGGGAGCTGTTTTTT; cdr3_aa: CASSHTRLGTTGAGELFF
j_call: TRBJ2-1; d_call: NA; clone_size: NA; v_call: TRBV6-5; cdr3_nt: TGTGCCAGCAGTTACTCGACTCTAGTACTCGCGGGTGAGCAGTTCTTC; cdr3_aa: CASSYSTLVLAGEQFF
j_call: TRBJ1-3; d_call: NA; clone_size: NA; v_call: TRBV9; cdr3_nt: TGTGCCAGCAGCGTAGAGGCAGGGTCTGGAAACACCATATATTTT; cdr3_aa: CASSVEAGSGNTIYF
j_call: TRBJ2-5; d_call: TRBD2; clone_size: NA; v_call: TRBV6-2/TRBV6-3; cdr3_nt: TGTGCCAGCAGTTCCCTTGGGACTAGCGGGGGCTATAGGGAGGAGACCCAGTACTTC; cdr3_aa: CASSSLGTSGGYREETQYF
j_call: TRBJ1-2; d_call: TRBD1; clone_size: once; v_call: TRBV18; cdr3_nt: TGTGCCAGCTCACCAGACAGGGATGGCTACACCTTC; cdr3_aa: CASSPDRDGYTF
j_call: TRBJ2-7; d_call: TRBD1; clone_size: NA; v_call: TRBV6-5; cdr3_nt: TGTGCCAGCAGCCCGGGACAGGGGGTCGGCGAGCAGTACTTC; cdr3_aa: CASSPGQGVGEQYF
j_call: TRBJ2-5; d_call: NA; clone_size: NA; v_call: TRBV18; cdr3_nt: TGTGCCAGCTCACCGACAGGCCAAGAGACCCAGTACTTC; cdr3_aa: CASSPTGQETQYF
j_call: TRBJ2-1; d_call: NA; clone_size: NA; v_call: TRBV9; cdr3_nt: TGTGCCAGCAGCGTGGCGGGGTACAATGAGCAGTTCTTC; cdr3_aa: CASSVAGYNEQFF
j_call: TRBJ2-3; d_call: TRBD2; clone_size: NA; v_call: TRBV7-2; cdr3_nt: TGTGCCAGCAGCCGTAGCGGGAGAGGAACAGATACGCAGTATTTT; cdr3_aa: CASSRSGRGTDTQYF
j_call: TRBJ2-7; d_call: TRBD1; clone_size: NA; v_call: TRBV28; cdr3_nt: TGTGCCAGCAGTAAGTATGGGACAGGGCTCAACGAGCAGTACTTC; cdr3_aa: CASSKYGTGLNEQYF
j_call: TRBJ1-1; d_call: NA; clone_size: NA; v_call: TRBV27; cdr3_nt: TGTGCCAGCCGTCCCCTAAACGCGCGGATTTCTGAAGCTTTCTTT; cdr3_aa: CASRPLNARISEAFF
j_call: TRBJ2-3; d_call: NA; clone_size: NA; v_call: TRBV28; cdr3_nt: TGTGCCAGCAGTTTAACCAGTGATACGCAGTATTTT; cdr3_aa: CASSLTSDTQYF
j_call: TRBJ1-1; d_call: NA; clone_size: NA; v_call: TRBV30; cdr3_nt: TGTGCCTGGAGAGGTGCGGCCGGGGATAGGGCTTTCTTT; cdr3_aa: CAWRGAAGDRAFF
j_call: TRBJ1-2; d_call: NA; clone_size: NA; v_call: TRBV10-3; cdr3_nt: TGTGCCATCAGTGAGTCGACAGCCTATGGCTACACCTTC; cdr3_aa: CAISESTAYGYTF
j_call: TRBJ1-2; d_call: NA; clone_size: NA; v_call: TRBV6-6; cdr3_nt: TGTGCCAGCGCGGGCTTGCAGGGCTACACCTTC; cdr3_aa: CASAGLQGYTF
j_call: TRBJ1-2; d_call: NA; clone_size: NA; v_call: TRBV7-8; cdr3_nt: TGTGCCAGCAGCGAAGTTCCCCTGGAGCGTGGCTACACCTTC; cdr3_aa: CASSEVPLERGYTF
j_call: TRBJ1-2; d_call: NA; clone_size: NA; v_call: TRBV14; cdr3_nt: TGTGCCAGCAGCCAGCTACGACTCTATGGCTACACCTTC; cdr3_aa: CASSQLRLYGYTF
j_call: TRBJ1-6; d_call: NA; clone_size: NA; v_call: TRBV7-9; cdr3_nt: TGTGCCAGCCAACAGGGTGGTCGTTCACCCCTCCACTTT; cdr3_aa: CASQQGGRSPLHF
j_call: TRBJ2-1; d_call: NA; clone_size: once; v_call: TRBV6-5; cdr3_nt: TGTGCCAGCAGCCCCATTGCAGGGAATTACAATGAGCAGTTCTTC; cdr3_aa: CASSPIAGNYNEQFF
j_call: TRBJ1-2; d_call: NA; clone_size: NA; v_call: TRBV6-5; cdr3_nt: TGTGCCAGCAGCAGAAATAACAGGGACTATGGCTACACCTTC; cdr3_aa: CASSRNNRDYGYTF
j_call: TRBJ2-7; d_call: TRBD1; clone_size: NA; v_call: TRBV9; cdr3_nt: TGTGCCAGCAGCGTAGCCCCCGGACAGGTAAGCTCCTACGAGCAGTACTTC; cdr3_aa: CASSVAPGQVSSYEQYF
j_call: TRBJ1-6; d_call: TRBD1; clone_size: NA; v_call: TRBV5-1; cdr3_nt: TGCGCCAGCAGCTTCGGGACAGGGATTAATTCACCCCTCCACTTT; cdr3_aa: CASSFGTGINSPLHF
j_call: TRBJ2-1; d_call: TRBD2; clone_size: NA; v_call: TRBV4-2; cdr3_nt: TGTGCCAGCAGCTCACTCGGGACTAGCGGCTACAATGAGCAGTTCTTC; cdr3_aa: CASSSLGTSGYNEQFF
j_call: TRBJ1-1; d_call: NA; clone_size: NA; v_call: TRBV29-1; cdr3_nt: TGCAGCGTTGAAGGGAAACATGGGGGGAACGGAGCTTTCTTT; cdr3_aa: CSVEGKHGGNGAFF
j_call: TRBJ2-1; d_call: TRBD1; clone_size: NA; v_call: TRBV28; cdr3_nt: TGTGCCAGCAGTTTATCAGGGGGTGAGCAGTTCTTC; cdr3_aa: CASSLSGGEQFF
j_call: TRBJ1-2; d_call: NA; clone_size: NA; v_call: TRBV15; cdr3_nt: TGTGCCACCAGCTATACAGGGAAAGGCTACACCTTC; cdr3_aa: CATSYTGKGYTF
j_call: TRBJ2-3; d_call: NA; clone_size: NA; v_call: TRBV5-1; cdr3_nt: TGCGCCAGCCTAACCGATAGCGGTGGCACAGATACGCAGTATTTT; cdr3_aa: CASLTDSGGTDTQYF
j_call: TRBJ1-1; d_call: NA; clone_size: NA; v_call: TRBV18; cdr3_nt: TGTGCCAGCTCACCACCAGCGGGTGAAGCTTTCTTT; cdr3_aa: CASSPPAGEAFF
j_call: TRBJ2-7; d_call: TRBD2; clone_size: NA; v_call: TRBV28; cdr3_nt: TGTGCCAGCAGTTCCCCGTCGGGGGGAAGGTCGGGCGAGCAGTACTTC; cdr3_aa: CASSSPSGGRSGEQYF
j_call: TRBJ1-2; d_call: NA; clone_size: NA; v_call: TRBV12-3/TRBV12-4; cdr3_nt: TGTGCCAGCACCGAAACCTCAGGGCCTGGCTACACCTTC; cdr3_aa: CASTETSGPGYTF
j_call: TRBJ2-5; d_call: NA; clone_size: NA; v_call: TRBV5-1; cdr3_nt: TGCGCCAGCAGCTTGGGATTGCGGGGATTACTACCAGAGACCCAGTACTTC; cdr3_aa: CASSLGLRGLLPETQYF
j_call: TRBJ2-7; d_call: TRBD1; clone_size: NA; v_call: TRBV13; cdr3_nt: TGTGCCAGCAGCCCGTCCGGGACAGGAGGGTACGAGCAGTACTTC; cdr3_aa: CASSPSGTGGYEQYF
j_call: TRBJ2-5; d_call: TRBD2; clone_size: NA; v_call: TRBV5-4; cdr3_nt: TGTGCCAGCAGCTCGCTCGCACTAGCGGGAGGGCCTATTGAGACCCAGTACTTC; cdr3_aa: CASSSLALAGGPIETQYF
j_call: TRBJ1-2; d_call: NA; clone_size: NA; v_call: TRBV29-1; cdr3_nt: TGCAGCGTTGGATTGGGGCCTAGGACTAACTATGGCTACACCTTC; cdr3_aa: CSVGLGPRTNYGYTF
j_call: TRBJ1-1; d_call: NA; clone_size: NA; v_call: TRBV19; cdr3_nt: TGTGCCAGTAGTATAGATAGAACGAACACTGAAGCTTTCTTT; cdr3_aa: CASSIDRTNTEAFF
j_call: TRBJ1-5; d_call: NA; clone_size: NA; v_call: TRBV7-2; cdr3_nt: TGTGCCAGCAGCCCCCGGGACTTTAAACAGCCCCAGCATTTT; cdr3_aa: CASSPRDFKQPQHF
j_call: TRBJ2-7; d_call: NA; clone_size: NA; v_call: TRBV5-6; cdr3_nt: TGTGCCAGCAGCTTGGCCGGGGGGCGGCTCTACGAGCAGTACTTC; cdr3_aa: CASSLAGGRLYEQYF
j_call: TRBJ2-7; d_call: NA; clone_size: NA; v_call: TRBV12-5; cdr3_nt: TGTGCTAGTGGTTTGTTGAACGGGGTTATCGTCGAGCAGTACTTC; cdr3_aa: CASGLLNGVIVEQYF
j_call: TRBJ1-6; d_call: TRBD1; clone_size: once; v_call: TRBV18; cdr3_nt: TGTGCCAGCTCACCTGGACAGGAACCTTATAATTCACCCCTCCACTTT; cdr3_aa: CASSPGQEPYNSPLHF
j_call: TRBJ2-7; d_call: NA; clone_size: few; v_call: TRBV28; cdr3_nt: TGTGCCTCCCAAGAGGGTGGCCGTACCCCCTACGAGCAGTACTTC; cdr3_aa: CASQEGGRTPYEQYF
j_call: TRBJ1-2; d_call: NA; clone_size: few; v_call: TRBV27; cdr3_nt: TGTGCCAGCGGCCGCACGAGCTGGGGCTTTAACTATGGCTACACCTTC; cdr3_aa: CASGRTSWGFNYGYTF
j_call: TRBJ2-3; d_call: NA; clone_size: NA; v_call: TRBV18; cdr3_nt: TGTGCCAGCTCATCTGCCAGGGTTCCGGGGGCAGATACGCAGTATTTT; cdr3_aa: CASSSARVPGADTQYF
j_call: TRBJ1-1; d_call: TRBD1; clone_size: once; v_call: TRBV25-1; cdr3_nt: TGTGCCAGCAGGCCTTCAACAGGGGGGGTTGAAGCTTTCTTT; cdr3_aa: CASRPSTGGVEAFF
j_call: TRBJ2-7; d_call: NA; clone_size: NA; v_call: TRBV5-1; cdr3_nt: TGCGCCAGCAGCCCAACCGGAGGTAACGAGCAGTACTTC; cdr3_aa: CASSPTGGNEQYF
j_call: TRBJ2-7; d_call: NA; clone_size: NA; v_call: TRBV9; cdr3_nt: TGTGCCAGCAGCGTAGGTAGCCTCTACGAGCAGTACTTC; cdr3_aa: CASSVGSLYEQYF
j_call: TRBJ1-2; d_call: NA; clone_size: NA; v_call: TRBV29-1; cdr3_nt: TGCAGCATTGGGCGGGGGGGCCTCCCAAGAGTGGGCTACACCTTC; cdr3_aa: CSIGRGGLPRVGYTF
j_call: TRBJ2-6; d_call: NA; clone_size: NA; v_call: TRBV28; cdr3_nt: TGTGCCAGCAGTTTAAAGTTGGACGGAACGGGAGGGGCCAACGTCCTGACTTTC; cdr3_aa: CASSLKLDGTGGANVLTF
j_call: TRBJ2-5; d_call: NA; clone_size: NA; v_call: TRBV27; cdr3_nt: TGTGCCAGCAGTGGGCGGGGGCGGGAGACCCAGTACTTC; cdr3_aa: CASSGRGRETQYF
j_call: TRBJ2-3; d_call: TRBD1; clone_size: once; v_call: TRBV25-1; cdr3_nt: TGTGCCAGCAGTGATCCCCGGGACAGAGCGACCAGCACAGATACGCAGTATTTT; cdr3_aa: CASSDPRDRATSTDTQYF